Reported below is one T cell receptor beta chain. Its recognized antigen is unknown. Base qualities are not recorded, but no much larger clone differs from it by a single base. The immunoSEQ Assay, a bias-controlled multiplex PCR, was used to amplify TCRbeta CDR3 regions from genomic DNA. The source study handled its data this way. Nucleated cell counts per sample were estimated from amplification of reference gene primers within the assay. To quantify the absolute abundance of each unique TCRbeta CDR3 rearrangement, sequence reads were collapsed and filtered. Productive Simpson clonality was computed per sample as the square root of Simpson's diversity index over productive rearrangements. Not all clones reach the TCRdb copy of this immuneACCESS table, which keeps in-frame sequences only. Checked studies attribute under half of the gap to unresolved V genes and leave the rest unexplained. The V and J calls and clone size come from that table; D and trimming were worked out from the DNA. The sample data list 95,000 to 130,000 clones, and 90% of these were observed just once. 1.8% of the sample rests with the top ten.

Whole blood was collected in K2EDTA tubes by collaborating institutions according to the institutions' own protocols. For TCRbeta analysis, collaborators shipped samples as frozen whole blood, isolated PBMCs, or DNA extracted from either of those sample types. The entry originates in a study of blood T cell repertoires in COVID-19 (dated by TCRdb to about 2020). Notes on the research overall: Samples covering the acute and convalescent phases of COVID-19 were provided by collaborators in the United States, Italy and Spain. Sample metadata almost always included a de-identified subject ID, COVID-19 status, age in years and sex. HLA class I and class II types, where available, came from metadata supplied by the sample provider rather than from assay-based typing. Samples came from the ongoing ImmuneRACE study (first 160 participants) plus 1,254 subjects from 6 global collaborators. Deeply sampled blood TCRbeta repertoires from subjects exposed to, actively infected with, or recovered from COVID-19 were included in the dataset. The material from the prospective study consisted of cDNA or gDNA derived from T cells, B-cell-depleted T cells, or PBMCs. The repertoires were released in a freely available public database meant as a resource for research on the immune response to SARS-CoV-2. Overall study outcomes, separate from this receptor: The quantity of clinical and demographic metadata differed by source and by participant and was supplied without curation.

The V end loses 6 bases and the J end loses 2 bases, and a stretch of 13 bases separates them. The CDR3 measures 14 amino acids from cysteine to phenylalanine. Kept here is only the CDR3 DNA, which spans 42 bases and is read in frame from base 1. For CDR1 and CDR2, the germline V gene lists SGDLS and YYNGEE. This receptor was taken from a human donor with active COVID-19. The donor label of this sample is uncertain. Sequenced sample: peripheral blood. The rearrangement joined TRBV9 to TRBJ2-3, with the D gene not clear enough to name. This receptor has the CDR3 CASKLALDTDTQYF. The DNA reads TGTGCCAGCAAGTTAGCTTTAGACACAGATACGCAGTATTTT.